This note documents a single T cell receptor beta chain sequence. The antigen remains undetermined. TCR beta cDNA libraries included unique molecular identifiers. Using its own MiXCR run on the PCR reads, TCRdb lists one record per CDR3 protein. The sample contains about 770,000 distinct CDR3 sequences, 46% of which appear only once. Germline V gives CDR1 MNHEY, CDR2 SVGAGI. The CDR3 has 15 residues. The germline V and J ends were trimmed by 1 base and 0 bases, with 10 bases remaining between them. This sample was taken from a study of post-analysis software for immune sequencing data. Study-level background: The disease courses covered relapsing-remitting, secondary progressive and progressive-relapsing multiple sclerosis. The study's findings and limits: When patients were compared with controls, roughly five TRBV segments were more frequent, TRBV5-6, TRBV5-1 and TRBV20-1 among them. Relative to controls, patients with multiple sclerosis showed significantly lower normalized Chao1 diversity.

This TCR derives from a girl aged 5 to 17 with multiple sclerosis. The chain employs TRBV6-5 and TRBJ2-7; D is undetermined. What was sequenced was blood. CDR3 loop: CASSYWRGASYEQYF. In DNA form, the CDR3 reads TGTGCCAGCAGTTACTGGCGAGGAGCCTCCTACGAGCAGTACTTC.